This entry lists 29 T cell receptor beta chains sequenced from one sample in a study of cytomegalovirus exposure and HLA in healthy donors. PCR employed 60 Vbeta and 13 Jbeta primers. The repertoire was sequenced with immunoSEQ multiplex PCR; TCRdb's copy has only in-frame clones and lacks some. The repertoire includes 150,000 or so clones, approximately 74% of them detected once, and around 1.9% sits in the top ten. Sequenced: PBMCs. These receptors came from a man between 25 and 39 years old in good health and CMV-seronegative.

The chain carries TRBV19 and TRBJ1-4; D gene uncertain. The CDR3 is 15 amino acids. Trimming left V 3 bases short and J 0 bases short, with 8 bases between. Germline V CDR1 and CDR2: LNHDA, SQIVND (reference sequence). This CDR3 is CASSMAGSTNEKLFF. In DNA form, the CDR3 reads TGTGCCAGTAGTATGGCCGGGTCAACTAATGAAAAACTGTTTTTT.

The chain recombines TRBV11-2 with TRBJ2-1, with 8 bases lining up with TRBD1. The CDR3 covers 13 residues. The V and J ends lost 3 bases and 6 bases, in that order; junction bases with no gene match: 1. Germline V gene sequence: CDR1 SGHAT, CDR2 FQNNGV. CDR3 in DNA: TGTGCCAGCAGCTTGGACAGGGTCAATGAGCAGTTCTTC. Its translation: CASSLDRVNEQFF.

This clone was counted a few times. The CDR3 sequence is CASSPGTTGNTIYF. CDR3 DNA sequence: TGCGCCAGCAGCCCCGGGACAACTGGAAACACCATATATTTT. The chain recombines TRBV5-1 with TRBJ1-3, with D possibly being TRBD1 (6 bases). The CDR3 is made up of 14 amino acids. Germline V gene sequence: CDR1 SGHRS, CDR2 YFSETQ. V gave up 4 bases and J gave up 2 bases, with 10 bases separating them. Full variable domain (rest looked up from reference TRBV5-1 and TRBJ1-3): KAGVTQTPRYLIKTRGQQVTLSCSPISGHRSVSWYQQTPGQGLQFLFEYFSETQRNKGNFPGRFSGRQFSNSRSEMNVSTLELGDSALYLCASSPGTTGNTIYFGEGSWLTVV.

Note on this clone: This same CDR3 is encoded by further DNA sequences in the sample. V and J are TRBV19 and TRBJ1-5; no clear D. This CDR3 contains 13 residues. Germline V lookup: CDR1 LNHDA, CDR2 SQIVND (reference sequence). V was cut by 6 bases and J by 0 bases, with 6 bases left in between. The CDR3 loop is CASSPNSNQPQHF. CDR3 nucleotide sequence: TGTGCCAGTAGCCCAAATAGCAATCAGCCCCAGCATTTT. The variable domain in full, completed from reference TRBV19 and TRBJ1-5, reads DGGITQSPKYLFRKEGQNVTLSCEQNLNHDAMYWYRQDPGQGLRLIYYSQIVNDFQKGDIAEGYSVSREKKESFPLTVTSAQKNPTAFYLCASSPNSNQPQHFGDGTRLSIL.

The chain carries TRBV5-4 and TRBJ2-1, with D perhaps matching TRBD2 (5 bases). Trimming removed 1 base at V and 6 bases at J, with 14 bases between. Germline assignment: CDR1 SGHNT and CDR2 YYREEE (reference sequence). This CDR3 region has 15 residues. For the CDR3, the DNA is TGTGCCAGCAGCTTGAGACTCCTAGAGGGCAATGAGCAGTTCTTC. It codes for CASSLRLLEGNEQFF.

For the CDR3, the DNA is TGTGCCAGCAGCCCGAGACAGGGCTACACCGGGGAGCTGTTTTTT. It specifies CASSPRQGYTGELFF. This chain uses TRBV11-3 with TRBJ2-2, with 7 bases matching TRBD1. Unmatched junction bases numbered 6, after V lost 5 bases and J lost 3 bases. The germline CDR1 and CDR2 sequences are SGHNT and YENEEA. The CDR3 is 15 residues long.

Only one count was recorded for this clone. This sequence joins TRBV18 and TRBJ2-3; 11 bases match TRBD2. Germline V gene sequence: CDR1 KGHSH, CDR2 LQKENI. This CDR3 has 15 amino acids. After removal of 6 bases from V and 3 bases from J, the junction contained 5 bases not matched to a gene. The CDR3 nucleotides are TGTGCCAGCTCGTTAGCGGGGGGGCCAACAGATACGCAGTATTTT. It codes for CASSLAGGPTDTQYF.

This clone was detected once. At one of its ends the junction is not consistent with the germline gene, which may arise from a read error. This rearrangement joins TRBV7-2 to TRBJ1-3, with D unclear. The CDR3 length is 14 residues. Germline V CDR1 and CDR2: SGHTA, FQGNSA. The CDR3 coding sequence is TGTGTCAGCAGCCTCGTTACTTCTGGAAACACCATATATTTT. It yields the protein CVSSLVTSGNTIYF.

V is TRBV29-1 and J is TRBJ2-3; 9 nucleotides align to TRBD1. The CDR3 runs to 14 residues. The ends lost 4 bases at V and 2 bases at J; junction bases unmatched: 4. Germline CDR1 reads SQVTM; CDR2 reads ANQGSEA. The CDR3 DNA reads TGCAGCGTTGCCGGGACAGGGTTCACAGATACGCAGTATTTT. It encodes CSVAGTGFTDTQYF.

The J gene is TRBJ1-4, the V gene TRBV4-2; 10 positions agree with TRBD1. V trimming: 5 bases; J trimming: 7 bases; junction bases outside the gene matches: 4. The CDR3 is made up of 14 amino acids. CDR1 and CDR2 from the germline V gene are LGHNA and YNFKEQ. The CDR3, as DNA: TGTGCCAGCAGCGACCGGGACAGGGGTGAAAAACTGTTTTTT. It encodes CASSDRDRGEKLFF.

The chain carries TRBV7-8 and TRBJ2-3; 7 bases match TRBD1. This CDR3 has 17 amino acids. V was clipped by 5 bases and J by 1 base; unmatched bases: 12. Germline V gene sequence: CDR1 SGHVS, CDR2 FQNEAQ. The CDR3 reads CASSQQNRGWGTDTQYF. DNA for the CDR3: TGTGCCAGCAGCCAACAGAACAGGGGTTGGGGCACAGATACGCAGTATTTT.

This sequence joins TRBV7-6 and TRBJ2-7, with 8 bases that match TRBD1. The CDR3 covers 13 residues. In germline, CDR1 is SGHVS, CDR2 FNYEAQ. Trimming cost V 3 bases and J 6 bases; bases outside gene matches: 4. As DNA, the CDR3 is TGTGCCAGCAGCTTCGGACAGGGAAGCGAGCAGTACTTC. Its protein is CASSFGQGSEQYF.

The chain recombines TRBV13 with TRBJ1-1; maybe TRBD1 (6 bases). Trimming removed 8 bases at V and 3 bases at J, with 19 bases between. The CDR3 loop spans 15 amino acids. Looked up from germline, CDR1 is PRHDT and CDR2 is FYEKMQ (reference sequence). The CDR3 bases are TGTGCCAGCCCCCCAAAGGGGAGGGGGGACACTGAAGCTTTCTTT. Encoded protein: CASPPKGRGDTEAFF.

DNA for the CDR3: TGTGCCATCAGTGATGAGGGACAGGGTGCAGATACGCAGTATTTT. This gives the protein CAISDEGQGADTQYF. V usage is TRBV10-3 and J usage is TRBJ2-3; 9 bases align to TRBD1. V trimming: 3 bases; J trimming: 4 bases; junction bases outside the gene matches: 5. Germline V gives CDR1 ENHRY, CDR2 SYGVKD. The CDR3 length is 15 residues.

In this sample, this clone turned up once. This chain connects TRBV5-4 to TRBJ1-2; no clear D. This CDR3 has 14 residues. The V gene lost 0 bases and the J gene lost 3 bases, with 9 bases spanning the gap. The germline V gene encodes CDR1 SGHNT and CDR2 YYREEE (reference sequence). This CDR3 reads CASSLAAGDYGYTF. CDR3 nucleotides: TGTGCCAGCAGCTTGGCCGCCGGGGACTATGGCTACACCTTC.

Of note for this clone: The CDR3 does not end in the conserved phenylalanine or tryptophan, so this is likely a read error. The limits of the CDR3 on the DNA are not certain, so only TCRdb's listed CDR3 is given. The V and J genes are TRBV14 and TRBJ1-1; TRBD1 is the table's D call, not checked against the DNA. Germline values: CDR1 SGHDN, CDR2 FVKESK. The CDR3 is 12 amino acids long, termini counted. CDR3 region: CASSQGGQGISM.

Only a few counts were recorded for this clone. The rearrangement uses TRBV4-2 and TRBJ2-3, with D possibly being TRBD2 (7 bases). The germline V gene encodes CDR1 LGHNA and CDR2 YNFKEQ. V was clipped by 6 bases and J by 5 bases, with 21 bases between them. The length of the CDR3 is 16 residues. The CDR3 nucleotides read TGTGCCAGCAGACTCCTTGGGGGGGCCCGGGGAGATACGCAGTATTTT. As protein: CASRLLGGARGDTQYF.

The chain has TRBV28 and TRBJ1-5, with unresolved D. From germline, CDR1 is MDHEN and CDR2 SYDVKM. This CDR3 spans 12 amino acids. V lost 1 base and J 9 bases, leaving 7 bases between the germline ends. The CDR3 DNA is TGTGCCAGCAGTTTATCCCGGTTGCCCCAGCATTTT. It translates to CASSLSRLPQHF. Together with reference TRBV28 and TRBJ1-5, the CDR3 gives the full variable domain: DVKVTQSSRYLVKRTGEKVFLECVQDMDHENMFWYRQDPGLGLRLIYFSYDVKMKEKGDIPEGYSVSREKKERFSLILESASTNQTSMYLCASSLSRLPQHFGDGTRLSIL.

CDR3 amino acids: CASSIGTVGEQYF. The CDR3 region has the DNA TGTGCCAGTAGTATTGGGACAGTCGGGGAGCAGTACTTC. J is TRBJ2-7 and V is TRBV19; 7 bases are a match to TRBD1. From germline, CDR1 is LNHDA and CDR2 SQIVND (reference sequence). The V segment lost 3 bases and the J segment 7 bases; nucleotides outside the gene matches: 6. The CDR3 covers 13 residues.

This clone was observed a single time. The chain couples TRBV4-3 to TRBJ2-1; the match to TRBD1 covers 8 bases. Germline CDR1 is LGHNA and CDR2 is YSLEER. This CDR3 has 15 amino acids. V trimming: 1 base; J trimming: 6 bases; junction bases outside the gene matches: 5. The chain's CDR3 is CASSQGQGTFNEQFF. The CDR3, as DNA: TGCGCCAGCAGCCAAGGACAGGGGACCTTCAATGAGCAGTTCTTC.

The chain links TRBV28 to TRBJ2-2; a weak D match, TRBD1 (5 bases). The CDR3 has 15 residues. V was trimmed by 6 bases and J by 0 bases, leaving 11 bases between them. The V gene's germline CDR1 is MDHEN and CDR2 SYDVKM. The CDR3 nucleotides read TGTGCCAGCAGCCACAGGACCTCGAACACCGGGGAGCTGTTTTTT. The encoded protein is CASSHRTSNTGELFF. The variable domain in full, completed from reference TRBV28 and TRBJ2-2, reads DVKVTQSSRYLVKRTGEKVFLECVQDMDHENMFWYRQDPGLGLRLIYFSYDVKMKEKGDIPEGYSVSREKKERFSLILESASTNQTSMYLCASSHRTSNTGELFFGEGSRLTVL.

The chain employs TRBV27 and TRBJ2-5; the D gene is possibly TRBD1 (5 bases). The CDR3 loop spans 17 amino acids. Per germline, CDR1 MNHEY and CDR2 SMNVEV (reference sequence). V lost 5 bases and J 0 bases, leaving 19 bases between the germline ends. In nucleotides, the CDR3 is TGTGCCAGCAGTAAAGGGGATCTCGGTCTTAACCAAGAGACCCAGTACTTC. Translation: CASSKGDLGLNQETQYF.

J is TRBJ2-5 and V is TRBV7-2, with D uncertain. The V gene lost 0 bases and the J gene lost 4 bases, with 12 bases spanning the gap. The CDR3 is 15 amino acids. Germline V lookup: CDR1 SGHTA, CDR2 FQGNSA. The CDR3 loop is CASSLARASAETQYF. In DNA, the CDR3 is TGTGCCAGCAGCTTAGCACGAGCTAGTGCAGAGACCCAGTACTTC. The whole variable domain, remainder taken from reference TRBV7-2 and TRBJ2-5, is GAGVSQSPSNKVTEKGKDVELRCDPISGHTALYWYRQSLGQGLEFLIYFQGNSAPDKSGLPSDRFSAERTGGSVSTLTIQRTQQEDSAVYLCASSLARASAETQYFGPGTRLLVL.

CDR3 region: CASSAGLAGENTQYF. Here the CDR3 DNA reads TGTGCCAGCAGTGCAGGACTAGCGGGGGAGAATACGCAGTATTTT. The V call is TRBV6-1, the J call TRBJ2-3, with 13 bases identical to TRBD2. The germline gives CDR1 MNHNS, CDR2 SASEGT. The CDR3 runs 15 residues. The trim removed 4 bases at V and 7 bases at J, leaving 5 bases unmatched.

The chain is built from TRBV15 and TRBJ2-1, with TRBD2 identical over 9 bases. V was clipped by 4 bases and J by 6 bases; unmatched bases: 13. The germline CDR1 and CDR2 sequences are LNHNV and YYDKDF (reference sequence). The CDR3 spans 17 residues. In DNA, the CDR3 is TGTGCCACCAGCACTTCTTCGTTAGAGCGGGGGGTCAATGAGCAGTTCTTC. Its translation: CATSTSSLERGVNEQFF.

The genes are TRBV30 and TRBJ1-1; possibly TRBD1 for D (5 bases). There are 15 residues in the CDR3. Germline CDR1 and CDR2: GTSNPN and SVGIG (reference sequence). V lost 3 bases and J lost 5, with 19 bases in between. In DNA form, the CDR3 reads TGTGCCTGGAGGCCCGGTGGAGCAGGGAGGACTGAAGCTTTCTTT. Residues: CAWRPGGAGRTEAFF.

The chain has TRBV27 and TRBJ1-5; D is undetermined. CDR1 MNHEY and CDR2 SMNVEV come from the germline V gene (reference sequence). The CDR3 runs 15 residues. Between the trimmed V and J ends, which lost 3 bases and 2 bases, there was a span of 11 bases. CDR3 bases: TGTGCCAGCAGTTTGGTCGGCGGGGGCAATCAGCCCCAGCATTTT. It translates to CASSLVGGGNQPQHF.

The chain carries TRBV18 and TRBJ1-1; 8 nucleotides agree with TRBD1. CDR1 and CDR2 from the germline V gene are KGHSH and LQKENI. The CDR3 spans 15 residues. V lost 3 bases, J lost 2 bases, and 5 bases stayed unmatched. In DNA, the CDR3 is TGTGCCAGCTCACCTGACAGGGGCGGAAACACTGAAGCTTTCTTT. Its protein is CASSPDRGGNTEAFF.

The CDR3 loop reads CASQDRGGEETQYF. The CDR3 DNA is TGTGCCAGTCAGGACAGGGGTGGAGAAGAGACCCAGTACTTC. The V call is TRBV27, the J call TRBJ2-5; 9 bases agree with TRBD1. The V gene end was trimmed by 9 bases and the J gene end by 3 bases; junction bases not matched to a gene: 8. CDR3 length equals 14 residues. Germline loops: CDR1 MNHEY, CDR2 SMNVEV (reference sequence).